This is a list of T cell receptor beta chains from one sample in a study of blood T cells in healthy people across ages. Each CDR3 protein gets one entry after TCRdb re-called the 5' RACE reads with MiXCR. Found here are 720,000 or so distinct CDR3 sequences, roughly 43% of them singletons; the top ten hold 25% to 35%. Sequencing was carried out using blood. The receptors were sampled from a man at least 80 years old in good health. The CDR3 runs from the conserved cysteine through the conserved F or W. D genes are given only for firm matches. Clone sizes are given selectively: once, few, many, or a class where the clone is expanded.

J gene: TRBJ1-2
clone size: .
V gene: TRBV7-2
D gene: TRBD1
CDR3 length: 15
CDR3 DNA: TGTGCCAGCGGCCCTAGAGGGACAGGCATGTGGGGCTACACCTTC
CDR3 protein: CASGPRGTGMWGYTF

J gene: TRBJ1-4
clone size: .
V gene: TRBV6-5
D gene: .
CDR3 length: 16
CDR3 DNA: TGTGCCAGCAGCCGCGGACAGCCTTTAACTAATGAAAAACTGTTTTTT
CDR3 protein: CASSRGQPLTNEKLFF

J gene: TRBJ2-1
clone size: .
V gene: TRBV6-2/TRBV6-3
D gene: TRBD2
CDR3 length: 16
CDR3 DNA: TGTGCCAGCAGTTTCAGCGGGAGGGAGTCCTACAATGAGCAGTTCTTC
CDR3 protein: CASSFSGRESYNEQFF

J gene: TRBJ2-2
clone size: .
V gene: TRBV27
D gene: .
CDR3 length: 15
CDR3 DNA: TGTGCCAGCAAGAATGTAGGAGCCAACACCGGGGAGCTGTTTTTT
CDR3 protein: CASKNVGANTGELFF

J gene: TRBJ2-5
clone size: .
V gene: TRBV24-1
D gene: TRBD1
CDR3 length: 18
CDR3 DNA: TGTGCCACCAGTGACCCCGGACAGGGAGGAGGGGATAAAGAGACCCAGTACTTC
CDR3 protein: CATSDPGQGGGDKETQYF

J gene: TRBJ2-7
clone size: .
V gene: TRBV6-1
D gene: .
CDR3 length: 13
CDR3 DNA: TGTGCCGGAGGGGACTGGAGCTCCTACGAGCAGTACTTC
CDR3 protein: CAGGDWSSYEQYF

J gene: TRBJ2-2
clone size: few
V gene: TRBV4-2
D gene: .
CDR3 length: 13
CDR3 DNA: TGTGCCAGCAGCCAAGTATACACCGGGGAGCTGTTTTTT
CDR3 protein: CASSQVYTGELFF

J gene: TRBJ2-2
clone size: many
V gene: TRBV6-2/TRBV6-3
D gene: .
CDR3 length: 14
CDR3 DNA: TGTGCCAGCAGTTATGATCAGGGGACCGGGGAGCTGTTTTTT
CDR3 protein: CASSYDQGTGELFF

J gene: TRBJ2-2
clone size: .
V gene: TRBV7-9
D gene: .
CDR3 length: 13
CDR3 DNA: TGTGCCAGCAGTCAATTAATCACCGGGGAGCTGTTTTTT
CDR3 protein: CASSQLITGELFF

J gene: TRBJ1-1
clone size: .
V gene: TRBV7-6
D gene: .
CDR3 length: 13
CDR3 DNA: TGTGCCAGCAGCCGAGGGGAGAACACTGAAGCTTTCTTT
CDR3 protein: CASSRGENTEAFF

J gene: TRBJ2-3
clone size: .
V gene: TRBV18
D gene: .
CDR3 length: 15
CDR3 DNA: TGTGCCAGCTCACCCATAGACAAGAGCACAGATACGCAGTATTTT
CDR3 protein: CASSPIDKSTDTQYF

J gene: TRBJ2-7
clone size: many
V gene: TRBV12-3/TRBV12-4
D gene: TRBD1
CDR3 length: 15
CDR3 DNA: TGTGCCAGCCTCCCCGGGACAGGCTCCATTAGTGAGCAGTACTTC
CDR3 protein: CASLPGTGSISEQYF

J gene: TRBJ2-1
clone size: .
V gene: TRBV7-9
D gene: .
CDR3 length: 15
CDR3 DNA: TGTGCCAGCAGCTTCCCAGGGGCGGGAGTTAATGAGCAGTTCTTC
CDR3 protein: CASSFPGAGVNEQFF

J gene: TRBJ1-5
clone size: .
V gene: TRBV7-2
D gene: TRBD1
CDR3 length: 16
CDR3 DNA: TGTGCCAGCAGCTTAGAGGACAGGGGTAGCAATCAGCCCCAGCATTTT
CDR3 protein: CASSLEDRGSNQPQHF

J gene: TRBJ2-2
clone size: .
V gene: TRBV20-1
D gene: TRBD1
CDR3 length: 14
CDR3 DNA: TGCAGTGCTATAGGACAGGGTGTCACCGGGGAGCTGTTTTTT
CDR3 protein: CSAIGQGVTGELFF

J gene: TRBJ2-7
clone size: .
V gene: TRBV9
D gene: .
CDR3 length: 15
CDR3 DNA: TGTGCCAGCAGCGGAGGGGCTCTACCCAACTACGAGCAGTACTTC
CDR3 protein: CASSGGALPNYEQYF

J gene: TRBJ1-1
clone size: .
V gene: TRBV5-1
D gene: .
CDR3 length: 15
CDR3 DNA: TGCGCCAGCAGCTCCGTCGGACAAGGGAGTACTGAAGCTTTCTTT
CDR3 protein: CASSSVGQGSTEAFF